A single sample is the source of the 29 T cell receptor beta chains below, sequenced in a study of vaccination effects on CD4 cells after COVID-19. Method: immunoSEQ multiplex PCR; TCRdb's copy keeps in-frame clones and lacks some. The table lists tens of thousands of clones, roughly 70% of them singletons. CD4+ T cells were isolated after around ten days of culture. These receptors have no identified antigens. This specimen was CD4+ T cells from PBMCs cultured without peptide, taken before COVID-19 vaccination. These TCRs come from a human donor who received a COVID-19 vaccine.

The chain is built from TRBV7-2 and TRBJ2-6; no firm D call. This CDR3 has 16 amino acids. Germline V gene sequence: CDR1 SGHTA, CDR2 FQGNSA. V lost 1 base and J lost 4, with 11 bases in between. The CDR3 bases are TGTGCCAGCAGCTTAGAGCCCAGTACAGGGGCCAACGTCCTGACTTTC. This sequence encodes CASSLEPSTGANVLTF. The variable domain in full, with the rest retrieved from reference TRBV7-2 and TRBJ2-6, is GAGVSQSPSNKVTEKGKDVELRCDPISGHTALYWYRQSLGQGLEFLIYFQGNSAPDKSGLPSDRFSAERTGGSVSTLTIQRTQQEDSAVYLCASSLEPSTGANVLTFGAGSRLTVL.

This clone was observed once. This chain uses TRBV3-1 (or the pseudogene TRBV3-2) with TRBJ2-3; 7 bases are a match to TRBD2. CDR1 is LGHDT and CDR2 is YNNKEL in the germline V gene (reference sequence). The CDR3 is 16 amino acids. Trimming took 4 bases from V and 4 from J; bases not matched to a gene: 11. CDR3 residues: CASSRLNLGGSDTQYF. CDR3 DNA sequence: TGTGCCAGCAGCCGCCTGAATCTCGGGGGGTCAGATACGCAGTATTTT.

The chain links TRBV7-6 to TRBJ2-7; the match to TRBD2 covers 7 bases. Trimming cost V 2 bases and J 2 bases; bases outside gene matches: 3. Germline CDR1 and CDR2: SGHVS and FNYEAQ. The CDR3 has 14 amino acids. CDR3 protein: CASSLFREAYEQYF. The CDR3 DNA reads TGTGCCAGCAGCTTATTCCGGGAGGCCTACGAGCAGTACTTC.

The chain combines TRBV6-5 with TRBJ1-5; no clear D gene. The germline gives CDR1 MNHEY, CDR2 SVGAGI. V lost 8 bases and J 7 bases, leaving 15 bases between the germline ends. The CDR3 runs to 13 residues. CDR3: CASRRRVRQPQHF. As DNA, the CDR3 is TGTGCCAGCCGTCGTCGGGTCCGCCAGCCCCAGCATTTT.

In its sample, this clone ranks as large. The chain is built from TRBV20-1 and TRBJ2-6; 7 positions match TRBD1. Trimming took 3 bases from V and 2 from J; bases not matched to a gene: 7. Per germline, CDR1 DFQATT and CDR2 SNEGSKA (reference sequence). This CDR3 is built from 16 residues. CDR3 residues: CSASPIDRAGANVLTF. The CDR3 DNA reads as TGCAGTGCTAGTCCTATAGACAGGGCTGGGGCCAACGTCCTGACTTTC.

The chain recombines TRBV3-1 (or the pseudogene TRBV3-2) with TRBJ1-1, with 9 bases that match TRBD1. Trimming took 6 bases from V and 5 from J; bases not matched to a gene: 10. Germline V gene data show CDR1 as LGHDT and CDR2 as YNNKEL (reference sequence). This CDR3 is built from 15 residues. CDR3 nucleotide sequence: TGTGCCAGCAGACTAACAGGGGGCCCGGGTACTGAAGCTTTCTTT. This translates into CASRLTGGPGTEAFF.

This clone was picked up a small number of times. CDR3 coding DNA: TGTGCCAGCAGCTTAGGGGGACAGGGTTATCAGCCCCAGCATTTT. Amino acid sequence: CASSLGGQGYQPQHF. V usage is TRBV11-3 and J usage is TRBJ1-5, with TRBD1 matching over 9 bases. The V segment lost 1 base and the J segment 5 bases; nucleotides outside the gene matches: 3. The germline gives CDR1 SGHNT, CDR2 YENEEA. The CDR3 sequence is 15 residues long.

The chain couples TRBV11-2 to TRBJ2-3; 10 nucleotides match TRBD2. V gave up 5 bases and J gave up 6 bases; unmatched junction bases: 5. The CDR3 loop spans 14 amino acids. Looked up from germline, CDR1 is SGHAT and CDR2 is FQNNGV. The CDR3 protein is CASSPGLAWDTQYF. In DNA, the CDR3 is TGTGCCAGCAGCCCGGGACTAGCGTGGGATACGCAGTATTTT.

This clone came up a few times. CDR3 residues: CASSLRRVDTEAFF. The CDR3 bases are TGTGCCAGCTCACTACGCCGGGTAGACACTGAAGCTTTCTTT. The chain links TRBV18 to TRBJ1-1; D is unclear. The CDR3 sequence is 14 residues long. V was clipped by 4 bases and J by 3 bases, with 12 bases between them. CDR1 and CDR2 (germline): KGHSH, LQKENI.

The J gene is TRBJ2-1, the V gene TRBV3-1 (or the pseudogene TRBV3-2), with D perhaps given as TRBD1 or TRBD2 (6 bases each). V gave up 2 bases and J gave up 0 bases, with 14 bases separating them. Germline CDR1 and CDR2: LGHDT and YNNKEL (reference sequence). The length of the CDR3 is 17 residues. Here the CDR3 reads CASSQPNGGGSYNEQFF. The CDR3 region has the DNA TGTGCCAGCAGCCAACCCAACGGAGGGGGCTCCTACAATGAGCAGTTCTTC.

The chain carries TRBV27 and TRBJ2-3; D might be TRBD1 (5 bases). V lost 5 bases, J lost 4 bases, and 13 bases lay in between. Germline V gives CDR1 MNHEY, CDR2 SMNVEV (reference sequence). The CDR3 is 14 residues long. The CDR3 protein is CASSQQDPADTQYF. CDR3 DNA sequence: TGTGCCAGCAGTCAACAGGATCCGGCAGATACGCAGTATTTT.

J is TRBJ1-4 and V is TRBV30, with D unresolved. Germline V CDR1 and CDR2: GTSNPN, SVGIG (reference sequence). The CDR3 has 11 residues. V was cut by 4 bases and J by 8 bases, with 8 bases left in between. The CDR3 loop reads CAWTHGEKLFF. The DNA for the CDR3 is TGTGCCTGGACCCATGGGGAAAAACTGTTTTTT. Full variable domain (remainder filled in from reference TRBV30 and TRBJ1-4): SQTIHQWPATLVQPVGSPLSLECTVEGTSNPNLYWYRQAAGRGLQLLFYSVGIGQISSEVPQNLSASRPQDRQFILSSKKLLLSDSGFYLCAWTHGEKLFFGSGTQLSVL.

This clone has more than one count but fewer than ten. The chain recombines TRBV27 with TRBJ1-5; TRBD1 matches at 10 bases. V dropped 0 bases and J dropped 6; count of bases not matched to a gene: 8. Looked up from germline, CDR1 is MNHEY and CDR2 is SMNVEV (reference sequence). This CDR3 is built from 17 residues. CDR3 bases: TGTGCCAGCAGTTTATCCCCAGAGGGGACAGGGGTTCAGCCCCAGCATTTT. Its protein is CASSLSPEGTGVQPQHF.

This chain connects TRBV6-2 or TRBV6-3 to TRBJ1-5; D is perhaps TRBD1 (5 bases). Germline CDR1 reads MNHEY; CDR2 reads SVGEGT. This CDR3 comprises 14 residues. Deletions cut 5 bases from V and 0 bases from J, with 8 bases between. As DNA, the CDR3 is TGTGCCAGCAGTCGACAGAATAGCAATCAGCCCCAGCATTTT. It codes for CASSRQNSNQPQHF.

This clone was seen only a few times. The chain links TRBV20-1 to TRBJ1-2; unclear D gene. The germline V gene has CDR1 DFQATT and CDR2 SNEGSKA (reference sequence). CDR3 length: 11 residues. The germline V and J ends were trimmed by 3 bases and 4 bases, with 6 bases remaining between them. CDR3 residues: CSASGRYGYTF. The CDR3 DNA reads as TGCAGTGCTAGCGGCCGCTATGGCTACACCTTC.

V and J are TRBV7-9 and TRBJ1-1, with TRBD1 as a possible D gene (5 bases). CDR1 SEHNR and CDR2 FQNEAQ come from the germline V gene (reference sequence). This CDR3 region has 11 residues. The V end lost 6 bases, the J end lost 7 bases, and 9 bases lay between the germline ends. The CDR3 sequence is CASRYDSEAFF. The CDR3 DNA sequence: TGTGCCAGCAGGTACGACAGTGAAGCTTTCTTT.

V is TRBV11-2 and J is TRBJ1-6; D is undetermined. CDR1 and CDR2 from the germline V gene are SGHAT and FQNNGV. CDR3 length: 13 amino acids. Between the trimmed V and J ends, which lost 5 bases and 7 bases, there was a span of 9 bases. CDR3 protein: CASSPPGNSPLHF. The CDR3 coding sequence is TGTGCCAGCAGCCCCCCGGGAAATTCACCCCTCCACTTT. The whole variable domain, remainder taken from reference TRBV11-2 and TRBJ1-6, is EAGVAQSPRYKIIEKRQSVAFWCNPISGHATLYWYQQILGQGPKLLIQFQNNGVVDDSQLPKDRFSAERLKGVDSTLKIQPAKLEDSAVYLCASSPPGNSPLHFGNGTRLTVT.

The V call is TRBV4-1, the J call TRBJ2-1; TRBD1 agrees at 9 bases. Germline-derived CDR1 and CDR2 are MGHRA and YSYEKL. V shed 4 bases, J shed 0 bases, and the junction held 16 bases outside the gene matches. The CDR3 is 20 residues long. The CDR3 protein is CASSPGTGKVRMSSYNEQFF. The CDR3 DNA is TGCGCCAGCAGCCCCGGGACAGGGAAGGTAAGGATGAGCTCCTACAATGAGCAGTTCTTC.

The chain couples TRBV19 to TRBJ1-1; 9 bases agree with TRBD1. V lost 10 bases to trimming and J lost 1 base; unmatched junction nucleotides: 10. This CDR3 is 15 amino acids long. Germline values: CDR1 LNHDA, CDR2 SQIVND (reference sequence). CDR3 DNA: TGTGCCACTTTGGGACAGGGTATGGGGAACACTGAAGCTTTCTTT. Translating gives CATLGQGMGNTEAFF.

This rearrangement joins TRBV10-2 to TRBJ1-4; 7 bases are a match to TRBD1. J gave up 2 bases and V 3 bases, and 3 bases lay outside the gene matches. The V gene's germline CDR1 is WSHSY and CDR2 SAAADI. The CDR3 sequence is 15 residues long. CDR3 DNA sequence: TGCGCCAGCAGTGACGTACAGGGGACTAATGAAAAACTGTTTTTT. It encodes CASSDVQGTNEKLFF.

The J gene is TRBJ1-5, the V gene TRBV6-5; weak D call: TRBD1 (6 bases). V lost 2 bases, J lost 9 bases, and 17 bases lay in between. The CDR3 runs 15 residues. Germline values: CDR1 MNHEY, CDR2 SVGAGI. The CDR3 loop is CASSYGGPLSGPQHF. In DNA, the CDR3 is TGTGCCAGCAGTTACGGGGGGCCTCTGTCGGGGCCCCAGCATTTT.

This chain uses TRBV3-1 (or the pseudogene TRBV3-2) with TRBJ1-1; D might be TRBD1 (5 bases). Germline V gene data show CDR1 as LGHDT and CDR2 as YNNKEL (reference sequence). The CDR3 has 15 amino acids. V gave up 4 bases and J gave up 1 base, with 13 bases separating them. The DNA of the CDR3 is TGTGCCAGCAGCCCCCACGACAGACCGAACACTGAAGCTTTCTTT. This gives the protein CASSPHDRPNTEAFF.

The chain carries TRBV5-6 and TRBJ1-2; D remains ambiguous. Trimming took 4 bases from V and 4 from J, leaving 11 bases between them. The CDR3 runs to 13 residues. Germline CDR1 is SGHDT and CDR2 is YYEEEE. The CDR3 nucleotides are TGTGCCAGCAGCGACACGTCTGGCTATGGCTACACCTTC. It is translated as CASSDTSGYGYTF.

The chain uses TRBV18 and TRBJ2-7; 8 bases agree with TRBD1. From germline, CDR1 is KGHSH and CDR2 LQKENI. Unmatched junction bases numbered 6, after V lost 6 bases and J lost 2 bases. The CDR3 runs to 14 residues. CDR3 residues: CASSPGTGAYEQYF. DNA for the CDR3: TGTGCCAGCTCCCCTGGGACAGGAGCCTACGAGCAGTACTTC.

This rearrangement joins TRBV4-1 to TRBJ1-1; the D is unclear. The CDR3 extends over 15 amino acids. V dropped 1 base and J dropped 4 bases, with 13 bases sitting between them. Germline CDR1 MGHRA, CDR2 YSYEKL. CDR3 in amino acids: CASSQGSGEFTEAFF. DNA of the CDR3: TGCGCCAGCAGCCAAGGCTCCGGAGAATTCACTGAAGCTTTCTTT.

The chain employs TRBV28 and TRBJ2-5, with 7 bases that match TRBD2. Germline values: CDR1 MDHEN, CDR2 SYDVKM. CDR3 length: 13 residues. With V trimmed by 2 bases and J by 5 bases, 2 bases remained unmatched. The CDR3 spells CASSLAGDETQYF. Written as DNA, the CDR3 is TGTGCCAGCAGTTTAGCGGGGGACGAGACCCAGTACTTC.

This chain links TRBV5-1 with TRBJ2-1; a weak D match, TRBD1 (7 bases). Trimming removed 3 bases from V and 6 bases from J, with 19 bases in between. Per the germline V gene, CDR1 is SGHRS and CDR2 is YFSETQ. The CDR3 length is 16 residues. Here the CDR3 reads CASSSSTGSAGNEQFF. The DNA of the CDR3 is TGCGCCAGCAGCTCCTCGACAGGGTCAGCGGGCAATGAGCAGTTCTTC.

This chain connects TRBV5-1 to TRBJ1-1; 11 nucleotides match TRBD1. From germline, CDR1 is SGHRS and CDR2 YFSETQ. CDR3 length: 15 amino acids. J was trimmed by 5 bases and V by 4 bases; bases with no gene match: 7. The CDR3 DNA follows: TGCGCCAGCAGCCGGACAGGGGGCGCGGATACTGAAGCTTTCTTT. The encoded protein is CASSRTGGADTEAFF.

In the case of this clone: Its ends do not fully match the called genes, so a read error is possible. The rearrangement joins TRBV5-1 to TRBJ2-3; a possible D gene is TRBD1 (5 bases). The CDR3 has 11 amino acids. Germline CDR1 and CDR2: SGHRS and YFSETQ. CDR3 region: CASSRTGTQYF. Written as DNA, the CDR3 is TGCGCCAGCAGTCGAACAGGTACGCAGTATTTT. The full variable domain, completed using reference TRBV5-1 and TRBJ2-3, is KAGVTQTPRYLIKTRGQQVTLSCSPISGHRSVSWYQQTPGQGLQFLFEYFSETQRNKGNFPGRFSGRQFSNSRSEMNVSTLELGDSALYLCASSRTGTQYFGPGTRLTVL.